This TCR beta chain was found in a study of cytomegalovirus exposure and HLA in healthy donors (dated by TCRdb to about 2017). In the study overall: The 500 to 700 repertoires of the first cohort and the 95 to 150 validation repertoires were produced on the same platform, according to a later analysis. In addition to the first cohort of 500 to 850 subjects, a separate validation cohort of around 110 different subjects was used. To predict cytomegalovirus infection status, the study combined high-throughput TCR immunosequencing, statistical association of individual TCRs with disease status, and machine learning. The study aimed to test whether signatures of past pathogen exposure could be identified by cataloging public T cell receptors.

On the study overall, not on this receptor specifically: In a later analysis, TCRs clustered in the first cohort were found to also tend to co-occur in the roughly 130 validation repertoires, with about 93% of cluster scores above 0. A total of some 180 TCR beta chains were listed by the study as associated with cytomegalovirus. It was suggested by the authors that the approach could potentially be generalized to other disease states and immunological phenotypes. A later analysis had no HLA typing for the validation cohort, so co-occurrence there was scored across all 110 or so repertoires. The classifier was reported to diagnose cytomegalovirus status with high specificity and sensitivity in both the original and validation cohorts. In vitro tests confirmed that a few of the cytomegalovirus-associated TCR beta chains recognize cytomegalovirus antigens. Most TCR sequences were seen in very few donors, while some public TCRs were found in many individuals.

The CDR3 spans 14 residues, from the cysteine through the phenylalanine. The retained sequence is limited to the CDR3, 42 bases, with the frame set at the first base. According to the germline V gene, CDR1 reads SGHRS and CDR2 reads YFSETQ. Trimming leaves V shorter by 4 bases and J shorter by 5 bases, with the junction holding 5 bases beyond the gene matches. Receptor libraries were prepared by the immunoSEQ multiplex PCR assay. The original pipeline was this. A statistical classification framework was developed to diagnose cytomegalovirus status using the catalog of TCR beta chain sequences. As stored in TCRdb, this immuneACCESS dataset retains in-frame rearrangements with V and J assigned. A fraction of the clones does not appear; measured against another copy, unresolved V genes explain less than half of the discrepancy, and the remainder lacks a known reason. D and trimming were read from the DNA, whereas the V and J calls and clone size are those reported in that table. This sample comprises tens of thousands of clones, approximately 95% of them detected only once. The ten top clones hold about 1.6% of the sample.

Separate from the approximately 670-subject first cohort, the validation cohort of 90 to 150 subjects was the group to which the donors belonged. In the case of this clone: This clone's antigen is unknown. It has no much larger one-base neighbor in the sample; base qualities were not kept.

This clonotype originated in a man in his late teens or twenties in good health and CMV-seropositive. The sample comprised PBMCs. The V and J segments used are TRBV5-1 and TRBJ1-1; 10 middle bases align to TRBD1. The DNA is TGCGCCAGCAGCCGGGACAGGGGTCGGACTGAAGCTTTCTTT. This gives the protein CASSRDRGRTEAFF.